This T cell receptor beta chain was profiled in a study of T cell repertoires in cytomegalovirus infection (dated by TCRdb to the late 2010s). Study-level background: Because public TCR beta signatures pointed to carriage of CMV infection together with the matching HLA type, the HLA type of each donor mattered for the analysis. Summary of the overall study and its limitations: Carriers of CMV infection plus the relevant HLA type were discriminated by the cumulative frequency of public TCR beta family members in the study cohort and in an independent roughly 340-donor cohort. The ex vivo response was dominated by HLA-C-restricted CMV-specific TCR beta clonotypes, and the single most frequent clonotype in two of eight donors was supplied by these HLA-C-restricted clonotypes.

The CDR3, from cysteine to phenylalanine, totals 15 residues. Just CDR3 DNA is preserved here, 45 bases in frame from base 1. V and J are truncated by 1 base and 6 bases respectively, leaving an intervening sequence of 16 bases. CDR1 GTSNPN and CDR2 SVGIG were looked up in the germline V gene (reference sequence). Sequencing instrument: Illumina HiSeq 1500. TCRdb took the public reads, trimmed them with fastp at Q25, ran MiXCR for clone calling and kept in-frame beta chains. All rows with the same CDR3 protein become a single entry with the most common DNA and genes. The sample table holds almost 500,000 distinct CDR3 sequences, of which approximately 10% were seen once. About a tenth of the sample is held by the ten biggest clonotypes. This clonotype showed up just once. Its recognized antigen is unknown. No base quality information exists; no much larger clone differs at one position. On its own, one read is weak support.

This chain is built from TRBV30 and TRBJ2-1; the D gene may be TRBD1 or TRBD2, since each aligns over 5 bases. Sequencing input: PBMCs. The sequence came from a human donor in good health (CMV status not recorded). Some clones in this sample may be carry-over from other donors' samples. The CDR3 region reads CAWSGEGIWPNEQFF. The nucleotide sequence reads as follows: TGTGCCTGGAGTGGCGAGGGGATCTGGCCCAATGAGCAGTTCTTC.